This T cell receptor beta chain was obtained from a study of blood T cell repertoires in COVID-19. The CDR3 loop spans 16 amino acids. In germline, CDR1 is SGHVS, CDR2 FQNEAQ. V lost 6 bases, J lost 0 bases, and 15 bases lay in between. Clones were sequenced by immunoSEQ multiplex PCR, and TCRdb holds only the in-frame ones, with some missing. The table shows over 85,000 clones, with almost 90% occurring only once. The genes are TRBV7-8 and TRBJ2-1; possibly TRBD1 for D (6 bases). The receptor was isolated from a woman in her 70s with acute or convalescent COVID-19. Source material: peripheral blood. In DNA, the CDR3 is TGTGCCAGCAGTGGGGGTGGGGGCGGCTCCTACAATGAGCAGTTCTTC. It is translated as CASSGGGGGSYNEQFF.